The 6 T cell receptor beta chains reported below all come from one sample, sequenced in a study of T-cell reconstitution after alpha-beta-depleted transplantation in children. Library preparation (for TCRbeta) was performed with unique molecular identifiers. TCRdb fed the PCR reads into MiXCR, producing one record per CDR3 protein. The sample lists under 450,000 distinct CDR3 sequences, around 16% occurring once. The sample here was PBMCs, mostly from graft donor cells, taken 360 days after TCRalphabeta/CD19-depleted stem cell transplant. These receptors originate from a boy in the first two years of life who had a stem cell transplant for Wiskott-Aldrich syndrome, so the T cells may come from the graft donor.

As regards this clonotype: In this CDR3 the conserved last residue, phenylalanine or tryptophan, is missing, so a read error is likely. The V gene is TRBV7-9, the J gene TRBJ2-6; TRBD2 agrees at 8 bases. Germline V lookup: CDR1 SEHNR, CDR2 FQNEAQ (reference sequence). V lost 2 bases to trimming and J lost 1 base; unmatched junction nucleotides: 1. The CDR3 spans 16 residues. The CDR3 loop is CASSLRGGSGANVLTS. The CDR3 nucleotides are TGTGCCAGCAGCTTACGCGGGGGGTCTGGGGCCAACGTCCTGACTTCC.

The table lists this clonotype with a few counts. The V call is TRBV3-1, the J call TRBJ2-7; D is uncertain. Germline loops: CDR1 LGHDT, CDR2 YNNKEL (reference sequence). The CDR3 length is 13 residues. Trimming took 4 bases from V and 2 from J, leaving 9 bases between them. The CDR3, as DNA: TGTGCCAGCAGCCCCTACACCGCCTACGAGCAGTACTTC. It translates to CASSPYTAYEQYF.

In its sample, this clonotype was seen a few times. The J gene is TRBJ2-4, the V gene TRBV7-2; 8 nucleotides match TRBD1. CDR1 is SGHTA and CDR2 is FQGNSA in the germline V gene. V lost 4 bases and J lost 6; bases outside the gene matches: 11. The CDR3 extends over 16 amino acids. The CDR3 nucleotides read TGTGCCAGCAGCTCGGACAGGGACGGGTGGGGAAACATTCAGTACTTC. Translated, it gives CASSSDRDGWGNIQYF.

This clonotype turned up a few times. At one boundary the junction diverges from the germline segment, which might be a read error. The chain is built from TRBV3-1 and TRBJ2-1; 7 bases line up with TRBD2. The CDR3 runs 15 residues. Germline V gives CDR1 LGHDT, CDR2 YNNKEL (reference sequence). The CDR3 bases are TGTGCCAGCAGCCTAGGTCTGTTCTTCGTGCGGGAGATGCTCTTC. Translation: CASSLGLFFVREMLF.

This clonotype has only a few counts. The chain is built from TRBV2 and TRBJ1-5; D is unclear. The length of the CDR3 is 11 residues. Trimming removed 3 bases from V and 5 bases from J, with 2 bases in between. Germline-derived CDR1 and CDR2 are SNHLY and FYNNEI. The CDR3 protein is CASSDYQPQHF. The CDR3 DNA sequence: TGTGCCAGCAGTGATTATCAGCCCCAGCATTTT.

The rearrangement uses TRBV28 and TRBJ2-7; 7 positions match TRBD1. V shed 4 bases, J shed 3 bases, and the junction held 9 bases outside the gene matches. The CDR3 loop spans 15 amino acids. Germline-derived CDR1 and CDR2 are MDHEN and SYDVKM. The CDR3 nucleotides read TGTGCCAGCAGTTCACCCCGACAGGGCCACTACGAGCAGTACTTC. Translation gives CASSSPRQGHYEQYF.